The 20 T cell receptor beta chains presented below share a single source sample, sequenced in a study of blood T cell repertoires in COVID-19. The table came from immunoSEQ multiplex PCR; TCRdb's copy has only in-frame clones and leaves some out. This table holds about 79,000 clones, about 90% found once. Sequences were obtained from peripheral blood. The receptors were sampled from a man aged 50-60 years with active COVID-19.

The rearrangement uses TRBV4-1 and TRBJ1-1; D is ambiguous. Trimming took 4 bases from V and 3 from J, leaving 15 bases between them. CDR1 MGHRA and CDR2 YSYEKL come from the germline V gene. The CDR3 sequence is 15 residues long. The CDR3 DNA is TGCGCCAGCAGCCCCCACCGGGGTGTGGACACTGAAGCTTTCTTT. Its protein is CASSPHRGVDTEAFF.

This clone was recorded once. The chain employs TRBV28 and TRBJ2-5; 15 nucleotides align to TRBD2. Germline lookup yields CDR1 MDHEN and CDR2 SYDVKM. This CDR3 contains 14 residues. The trim removed 8 bases at V and 2 bases at J, leaving 0 bases unmatched. In DNA form, the CDR3 reads TGTGCCAGCGGACTAGCGGGGGGGCAAGAGACCCAGTACTTC. Protein: CASGLAGGQETQYF.

J is TRBJ1-1 and V is TRBV11-2; possibly TRBD1 for D (5 bases). From germline, CDR1 is SGHAT and CDR2 FQNNGV. V lost 1 base, J lost 11 bases, and 8 bases lay in between. The CDR3 consists of 11 residues. CDR3 sequence (DNA): TGTGCCAGCAGCTTAGCAGGGTTTGCTTTCTTT. As protein: CASSLAGFAFF.

This clone turned up a few times. The chain joins TRBV6-1 to TRBJ1-2; the D gene is possibly TRBD1 (5 bases). This CDR3 is built from 14 residues. The ends were cut back, 2 bases at V and 7 bases at J, with 14 bases in the middle. From germline, CDR1 is MNHNS and CDR2 SASEGT. CDR3 region: CASSESRRVTGYTF. The CDR3 DNA reads as TGTGCCAGCAGTGAAAGCCGCAGGGTTACTGGCTACACCTTC.

This chain links TRBV18 with TRBJ2-7; D is ambiguous. V was clipped by 6 bases and J by 2 bases, with 14 bases between them. This CDR3 spans 14 amino acids. The germline V gene has CDR1 KGHSH and CDR2 LQKENI. This CDR3 is CASSSGSPPYEQYF. For the CDR3, the DNA is TGTGCCAGCTCGTCCGGGTCCCCCCCCTACGAGCAGTACTTC.

This clone was seen a single time. The chain uses TRBV18 and TRBJ1-5; TRBD1 is a possible D gene (6 bases). V was shortened by 3 bases and J by 4 bases, with 16 bases between the two germline ends. Germline loops: CDR1 KGHSH, CDR2 LQKENI. The CDR3 loop spans 16 amino acids. CDR3 amino acids: CASSPGLPGENQPQHF. CDR3 in DNA: TGTGCCAGCTCACCGGGTCTCCCAGGGGAAAATCAGCCCCAGCATTTT.

The chain joins TRBV28 to TRBJ2-5; TRBD2 agrees at 7 bases. This CDR3 is built from 13 residues. V shed 6 bases and J 6 bases; nucleotides not matched to a gene: 7. Germline lookup yields CDR1 MDHEN and CDR2 SYDVKM. The CDR3 DNA reads as TGTGCCAGCAGCCCCGGGAGGTTGAAGACCCAGTACTTC. Translated: CASSPGRLKTQYF.

By its share, this clone is medium-sized. The V and J genes are TRBV19 and TRBJ2-2; possibly TRBD1 for D (6 bases). This CDR3 contains 14 residues. Germline CDR1 reads LNHDA; CDR2 reads SQIVND (reference sequence). Trimming left V 6 bases short and J 0 bases short, with 8 bases between. CDR3 region: CASRDRTNTGELFF. DNA of the CDR3: TGTGCCAGTAGGGACAGAACGAACACCGGGGAGCTGTTTTTT.

This chain joins TRBV6-5 and TRBJ2-2; TRBD2 aligns across 8 bases. Germline CDR1 MNHEY, CDR2 SVGAGI. CDR3 length: 15 residues. V gave up 6 bases and J gave up 6 bases; unmatched junction bases: 9. The CDR3 sequence is CASSLEGLVPGELFF. The CDR3 bases are TGTGCCAGCAGCTTAGAGGGACTAGTCCCCGGGGAGCTGTTTTTT.

The chain joins TRBV10-3 to TRBJ1-6, with 9 bases fitting TRBD1. The junction had 4 bases not matched to a gene; V was cut back by 10 bases and J by 9 bases. The CDR3 consists of 12 residues. In germline, CDR1 is ENHRY, CDR2 SYGVKD. CDR3: CATGTGTSPLHF. CDR3 in DNA: TGTGCCACCGGGACAGGGACTTCACCCCTCCACTTT.

The rearrangement links TRBV28 to TRBJ1-2; TRBD1 matches 8 bases. Losses at the gene ends were 3 bases for V and 4 bases for J; bases not matched to a gene: 7. Germline CDR1 reads MDHEN; CDR2 reads SYDVKM. The CDR3 totals 15 residues. CDR3 sequence: CASSLRQGAIYGYTF. The CDR3 region has the DNA TGTGCCAGCAGTTTGCGGCAGGGGGCGATCTATGGCTACACCTTC.

The chain recombines TRBV7-9 with TRBJ2-4; D remains unclear. Germline CDR1 and CDR2: SEHNR and FQNEAQ (reference sequence). The CDR3 consists of 12 residues. Trimming took 3 bases from V and 3 from J, leaving 3 bases between them. The CDR3, as DNA: TGTGCCAGCAGCTTCGTCAAAAACATTCAGTACTTC. Translated, it gives CASSFVKNIQYF.

This rearrangement joins TRBV12-3 or TRBV12-4 to TRBJ1-2; D remains ambiguous. V shed 0 bases and J shed 5 bases, with 4 bases lying between them. The CDR3 is 12 residues long. Written as DNA, the CDR3 is TGTGCCAGCAGTTTAGCCAGTTATGGCTACACCTTC. Translated, it gives CASSLASYGYTF.

The chain links TRBV7-6 to TRBJ2-7; D gene unclear. The CDR3 covers 14 residues. Germline V gene sequence: CDR1 SGHVS, CDR2 FNYEAQ. Trimming left V 1 base short and J 5 bases short, with 12 bases between. The CDR3 here is CASSLGGEMDEQYF. CDR3 in DNA: TGTGCCAGCAGCTTAGGTGGAGAGATGGACGAGCAGTACTTC.

V is TRBV7-9 and J is TRBJ1-1, with a possible D match to TRBD1 (6 bases). This CDR3 is 14 amino acids long. V dropped 7 bases and J dropped 4 bases, with 16 bases sitting between them. Germline loops: CDR1 SEHNR, CDR2 FQNEAQ (reference sequence). For the CDR3, the DNA is TGTGCCAGCAACCCGATCAGGGGTAGCACTGAAGCTTTCTTT. This codes for CASNPIRGSTEAFF.

V usage is TRBV7-9 and J usage is TRBJ1-4; D not resolved. This CDR3 is built from 13 residues. Trimming shortened V by 3 bases and J by 9 bases, and 11 bases separated the two germline ends. Germline CDR1 reads SEHNR; CDR2 reads FQNEAQ (reference sequence). The CDR3 DNA reads TGTGCCAGCAGCTTTCAGGAAAACCAAAAACTGTTTTTT. Translated, it gives CASSFQENQKLFF.

The chain recombines TRBV6-5 with TRBJ1-2; TRBD1 is a possible D gene (6 bases). Trimming stripped 6 bases from V and 0 bases from J, with 14 bases between. Germline assignment: CDR1 MNHEY and CDR2 SVGAGI. This CDR3 has 15 amino acids. The CDR3 nucleotides read TGTGCCAGCAGCGGACAGCCTCAAGCTAACTATGGCTACACCTTC. This translates into CASSGQPQANYGYTF.

This clone has more than one count but fewer than ten. The CDR3 nucleotides read TGTGCCAGCAGTACTTTGGACAGGGGAGGCCAGCCCCAGCATTTT. This codes for CASSTLDRGGQPQHF. V is TRBV6-2 or TRBV6-3 and J is TRBJ1-5, with 9 bases matching TRBD1. The V segment lost 5 bases and the J segment 7 bases; nucleotides outside the gene matches: 9. The CDR3 spans 15 residues. Germline CDR1 is MNHEY and CDR2 is SVGEGT.

The rearrangement uses TRBV28 and TRBJ1-2, with a tentative D call TRBD1 (5 bases). V lost 1 base and J lost 2, with 23 bases in between. Germline CDR1 MDHEN, CDR2 SYDVKM. This CDR3 region has 19 residues. The CDR3 region is CASSLFLRQGKATNYGYTF. As DNA, the CDR3 is TGTGCCAGCAGTTTATTCTTGAGGCAGGGTAAAGCCACGAACTATGGCTACACCTTC.

The V and J genes are TRBV6-1 and TRBJ2-5; TRBD1 aligns across 11 bases. From germline, CDR1 is MNHNS and CDR2 SASEGT. Trimming at V came to 3 bases and at J to 5 bases, leaving 5 bases not matched to a gene. CDR3 length equals 15 residues. CDR3 sequence reads: CASSEWDRGDETQYF. The CDR3 nucleotides read TGTGCCAGCAGTGAGTGGGACAGGGGGGATGAGACCCAGTACTTC.